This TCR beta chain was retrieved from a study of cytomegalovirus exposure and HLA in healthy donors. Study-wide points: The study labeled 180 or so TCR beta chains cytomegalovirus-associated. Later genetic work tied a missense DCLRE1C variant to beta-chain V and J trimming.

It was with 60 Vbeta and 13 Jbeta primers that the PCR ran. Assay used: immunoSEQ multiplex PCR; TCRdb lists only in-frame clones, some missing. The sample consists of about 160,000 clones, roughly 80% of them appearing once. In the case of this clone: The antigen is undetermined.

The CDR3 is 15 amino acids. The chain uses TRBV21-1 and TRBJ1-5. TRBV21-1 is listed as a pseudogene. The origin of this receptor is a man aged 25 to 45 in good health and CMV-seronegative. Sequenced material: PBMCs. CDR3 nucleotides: TGTGCCAGCAGCACCGGCCAAGGAGGCAATCAGCCCCAGCATTTT. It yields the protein CASSTGQGGNQPQHF.